This TCR beta chain was observed in a study of blood T cells in healthy people across ages (dated by TCRdb to between 2014 and 2016). Study-wide context: In model experiments, roughly one uniquely barcoded TCR beta cDNA molecule per two T cells was captured by template switching. Using deep sequencing normalized with unique cDNA molecular identifiers, the study measured how TCR beta repertoire diversity changes with age. For two donors (one aged 18 to 29 and one aged 80 or older), the study analyzed two additional independent replicas of 1 million unique cDNA reads from the same blood draw. The donors were split into four age groups: young (average 16 years), middle-aged (about 40), aged (62) and long-lived (approximately 80). What the research found in general, with its limitations: As age increased, observed TCR beta diversity per million T cells dropped in a roughly linear way, and a significant reduction was already evident by age roughly 40. Conclusive comparison of naive and antigen-experienced compartments was prevented by the profiling of bulk unsorted PBMCs. The long-lived group showed more naive CD4+ T cells, fewer expanded clones and increased TCR diversity than the aged group, suggesting age selection. There was a strong correlation between observed TCR beta diversity and the percentage of naive T cells measured by flow cytometry. Total diversity estimates from one million sequenced T cells were considered lower bounds and underestimates. The CMV infection status of donors was not known, potentially confounding age-related changes in expanded clonotypes.

Library creation used 5' RACE. Sequencing used an Illumina HiSeq 2500. A second roughly 7 to 11 cycle PCR used a sample-barcoded 5' primer and a J-beta primer mix. Each TCR beta cDNA molecule received a unique molecular identifier from a template-switch 5' adaptor carrying 12 random nucleotides. Each sample yielded at least 3 million CDR3-containing paired-end reads. First-strand cDNA was synthesized from all RNA with the Mint cDNA synthesis kit, primed by a TRBC-specific oligonucleotide. Following uracil-DNA glycosylase treatment, all cDNA underwent a first 18-cycle PCR with the universal primers M1SS and BC2_uni_R. As for the original processing: For normalization, 1 million high-quality reads, each with a distinct molecular identifier, were randomly selected from each sample. Reads sharing molecular identifiers were discarded rather than binned into consensus sequences. MiTCR, with a Q25 quality threshold and the strictest error-elimination algorithm, was used for CDR3 identification, clonotype clustering and error correction. Lower-bound total TCR beta diversity was estimated with a nonparametric unseen species model using Euler transformation. Clones were called with MiXCR by TCRdb after fastp trimmed the public reads at Q25, and only in-frame beta chains were retained. Rows matching on CDR3 protein sequence are summarized as one entry with the most common DNA and genes. Here the V and J calls rest on TCRdb's processing, not on the authors' analysis. The sample table holds some 800,000 distinct CDR3 sequences, of which around 25% were seen once. The ten largest clonotypes hold under 4.5% of the sample.

Donors were 40 or so systemically healthy Caucasian individuals from Russia aged 6 to 90 years. Each donor gave 8 to 10 milliliters of peripheral blood, collected into EDTA-treated Vacutainer tubes. PBMCs were isolated by Ficoll-Paque density-gradient centrifugation, with at least 6 million obtained per sample. Total RNA, at least 6 micrograms per sample, was extracted from PBMCs with Trizol reagent. Naive CD45RAhigh/CD27high T cell percentages were measured by flow cytometry on a PBMC aliquot from every donor. The CDR3 covers 13 residues, taking in both the cysteine and the phenylalanine. Left in the record is the CDR3 DNA by itself, 39 bases read in frame from the first base. Trimming takes 0 bases from V and 5 bases from J, and the germline ends sit 7 bases apart. CDR1 and CDR2 are read off the germline V gene as LGHNA and YSLEER. This clonotype was found many times. Its specific antigen is unknown. Per-base qualities were not stored, and no clone one base away is much larger.

Another study also made use of these data, one on T cells of mothers and their children. The second study also describes: Nine systemically healthy Caucasian individuals, comprising three mothers and their six children, were included as donors. cDNA synthesis consumed the entire amount of extracted RNA, loaded at about 1.5 ug RNA in each 15 ul reaction. In the second PCR, sample barcodes and 2-4 random nucleotides were introduced via the M1S primer. More than 9 million TCR beta CDR3 reads were obtained from each mother, and about 3 million reads were obtained from each child. Thymic selection shapes the output of TCR recombination in a similar way in related and unrelated pairs, and inherited differences have a minor effect. Normalized repertoire overlap was always found to be slightly, but never significantly, higher in related mother-child pairs than in unrelated mother-child pairs. No persistent microchimeric T cell clones were detected, at a sensitivity of roughly 99 clones per million clonotypes. Deep NGS was used in the study to compare the TCR beta repertoires of mothers and children and to look for features that separate related mother-child pairs from unrelated individuals. On average, the children were 11 +/- 4 years old, while the mothers were around 42 +/- 4 years old. After adapter ligation was performed with NEBNext reagents, the libraries were sequenced on an Illumina HiSeq 2000 with 100+100 nt paired-end reads. To prevent cross-contamination, the mother and child libraries were prepared a month apart and were sequenced in separate runs. Each donor had between about 450,000 and 2,100,000 distinct TCR beta clonotypes identified. Naive TCR beta clonotypes were estimated from low-frequency clonotypes matched to each donor's FACS-determined naive share, without sorting.

The TCR originated in a boy aged 5-17 years in good health. The sequencing sample was made of blood. The rearranged segments are TRBV4-3 and TRBJ2-5; the D gene is perhaps TRBD1, from 6 matching bases. Read as DNA, the sequence is TGCGCCAGCAGCCAAGATAGGGGGGAGACCCAGTACTTC. It translates as CASSQDRGETQYF.